The entry below describes one TCR beta chain. Using immunoSEQ multiplex PCR, the repertoire was profiled, and TCRdb retains in-frame clones only, with some absent. This sample yields some 4,000 clones, of which approximately 77% are seen a single time; roughly 8.6% belongs to the top ten. The data were taken from a study of control samples from healthy donors and cancer patients. CDR1 and CDR2 from the germline V gene are GTSNPN and SVGIG (reference sequence). This CDR3 is 15 amino acids long. V lost 2 bases, J lost 11 bases, and 9 bases stayed unmatched. Sequencing used formalin-fixed, paraffin-embedded tissue. The gene calls are TRBV30 and TRBJ2-1; 13 nucleotides align to TRBD2. This clonotype was sampled from a female donor with melanoma. The CDR3 region is CAWSRSEGTSGKQFF. The CDR3 DNA follows: TGTGCCTGGAGTAGGTCCGAGGGGACTAGCGGGAAGCAGTTCTTC.